This record looks at one T cell receptor (beta chain) sequence and its context. Its antigen remains unidentified. These data come from a study of OX40 agonist ivuxolimab in advanced cancers. Background on the study: The dose-escalation cohort was roughly 83% male, with a mean age of 60 years, ranging roughly 23 to 90.

TCRdb's copy holds only in-frame clones and misses some; the assay was immunoSEQ multiplex PCR. The top ten clones hold around 15% of a sample with 25,000 to 35,000 clones, around three quarters of them seen once. The CDR3 length is 16 residues. With 3 bases removed from V and 0 bases from J, the gap between germline ends came to 12 bases. The germline V gene has CDR1 MNHEY and CDR2 SVGAGI. Broader study findings: By week 6 at 0.1 to 3.0 mg/kg, blood CD4+ and CD8+ T cells had expanded clonally.

This material consisted of CD4+ or CD8+ T cells sorted from blood, taken in a trial of the OX40 agonist ivuxolimab. This rearrangement joins TRBV6-5 to TRBJ2-1; TRBD2 is a possible D gene (5 bases). This receptor was taken from an adult with an advanced solid tumor such as melanoma, head and neck, liver or kidney cancer. CDR3: CASSYQEGSSYNEQFF. CDR3 nucleotides: TGTGCCAGCAGTTATCAAGAAGGGAGCTCCTACAATGAGCAGTTCTTC.